The 4 T cell receptor beta chains presented below share a single source sample, sequenced in a study of tumor and adjacent non-tumor tissue in lung cancer. The library came from three nested PCR rounds adapted from ARM-PCR protocols. TCRdb independently ran MiXCR on the multiplex PCR reads; one entry per CDR3 protein. The sample contains 50,000 or so distinct CDR3 sequences, 74% of which appear only once. RNA was extracted from bulk tissue without any cell sorting. The normal lung tissue was taken more than 3 cm from the tumor edge. The sequenced sample was distant non-tumor lung tissue. Every receptor here comes from a woman aged 55-70 years with non-small cell lung cancer.

With respect to this clonotype: Compared with germline, one end of the junction differs, possibly owing to a read error. V is TRBV5-8 and J is TRBJ1-1; TRBD1 agrees at 8 bases. This CDR3 region has 13 residues. CDR1 and CDR2 from the germline V gene are SGHTS and YDEGEE. CDR3 sequence reads: CVSSLPDRAGAFF. CDR3 sequence (DNA): TGTGTCAGCAGCTTACCGGACAGGGCGGGAGCTTTCTTT.

A remark on this clonotype: A read error may account for a junction end that differs from germline. The V gene is TRBV4-1, the J gene TRBJ1-5; tentatively, D is TRBD1 (5 bases). In germline, CDR1 is MGHRA, CDR2 YSYEKL. The CDR3 runs 14 residues. CDR3 sequence: CASSRLGGNRPQHF. DNA for the CDR3: TGCGCCAGCAGCCGTCTGGGGGGGAATCGGCCCCAGCATTTT.

About this clonotype: Sequence at one end of the junction differs from germline and may be a read error. The chain uses TRBV5-4 and TRBJ1-1; D call uncertain. The CDR3 length is 13 residues. Germline loops: CDR1 SGHNT, CDR2 YYREEE (reference sequence). DNA of the CDR3: TGTGCTAGCAGATCCTCATTGAACACTGAAGCTTTCTTT. Its protein product is CASRSSLNTEAFF.

On this clonotype itself: This may be a read error: a much more frequent sequence differs by one nucleotide. The rearrangement uses TRBV13 and TRBJ1-1; 7 positions agree with TRBD1. Germline lookup yields CDR1 PRHDT and CDR2 FYEKMQ (reference sequence). This CDR3 has 15 residues. The CDR3 coding sequence is TGTCCCAGCAGCTCTCAGACAGGGACTAACACTGAAGCTTTCTTT. It is translated as CPSSSQTGTNTEAFF.